This T cell receptor (beta chain) appears in the sequencing data of a study of blood T cell repertoires in COVID-19. Background on the study: Nucleic acid was either cDNA or gDNA, and it came from T cells, B-cell-depleted T cells, or PBMCs.

V lost 5 bases and J lost 0, with 8 bases in between. The CDR3 sequence is 13 residues long. CDR1 and CDR2 (germline): GTSNPN, SVGIG (reference sequence). Clones were sequenced by immunoSEQ multiplex PCR, and TCRdb holds only the in-frame ones, with some missing. The repertoire holds tens of thousands of clones, with 84% as singletons. Patients at the Seattle site were enrolled during active infection and followed longitudinally. The chain employs TRBV30 and TRBJ1-5, with D perhaps TRBD1 (5 bases). This receptor was obtained from a man aged 50 or older with COVID-19, enrolled during active disease. Material for sequencing was peripheral blood. The CDR3 bases are TGTGCCTGGGCGGGGGATAGCAATCAGCCCCAGCATTTT. Translated, it gives CAWAGDSNQPQHF. The full variable domain, rest sourced from reference TRBV30 and TRBJ1-5, is SQTIHQWPATLVQPVGSPLSLECTVEGTSNPNLYWYRQAAGRGLQLLFYSVGIGQISSEVPQNLSASRPQDRQFILSSKKLLLSDSGFYLCAWAGDSNQPQHFGDGTRLSIL.